This TCR beta chain came from a study of T cell repertoires in cytomegalovirus infection. The CDR3 totals 16 residues. Trimming took 1 base from V and 2 from J, leaving 13 bases between them. CDR1 and CDR2 from the germline V gene are LGHNA and YSLEER. Regarding this clonotype: As yet, its antigen is unknown.

TCRdb re-called the reads through MiXCR, storing one row per CDR3 protein. The sample carries fewer than 1,000,000 distinct CDR3 sequences, around 31% recorded once. The receptor was derived from a human donor in good health (CMV status not recorded). Some clones in this sample may be carry-over from other donors' samples. The sample was cultured CD8+ T cells from PBMCs, taken from culture after CMV antigen stimulation. V is TRBV4-3 and J is TRBJ2-3, with no clear D. CDR3 DNA: TGCGCCAGCAGCCAAGCTCACCCCGCCCCCACAGATACGCAGTATTTT. This codes for CASSQAHPAPTDTQYF.